The 10 T cell receptor beta chains presented below share a single source sample, sequenced in a study of T cells after yellow fever vaccination. TCRdb re-called the 5' RACE reads with MiXCR, one entry per CDR3 protein. In the table there are 250,000 to 400,000 distinct CDR3 sequences, 3.5% to 4.5% of which are singletons. Source: PBMCs, taken 15 days after the yellow fever booster vaccination. Every receptor here comes from a man in his late teens or twenties who received the YFV17D yellow fever vaccine.

V is TRBV12-3 or TRBV12-4 and J is TRBJ2-2, with 7 bases matching TRBD1. The CDR3 is 17 residues long. The trim removed 0 bases at V and 0 bases at J, leaving 4 bases unmatched. The CDR3 spells CASSLAGDRPNTGELFF. The CDR3 bases are TGTGCCAGCAGTTTAGCAGGGGACAGACCGAACACCGGGGAGCTGTTTTTT.

This clonotype showed up many times. The rearrangement joins TRBV4-2 to TRBJ1-5; a weak D match, TRBD1 (6 bases). The V gene lost 4 bases and the J gene lost 6 bases, with 10 bases spanning the gap. Germline-derived CDR1 and CDR2 are LGHNA and YNFKEQ. This CDR3 has 13 residues. CDR3 sequence (DNA): TGTGCCAGCAGCCGCGACAGGCGTCAGCCCCAGCATTTT. Amino acid sequence: CASSRDRRQPQHF.

This clonotype was recorded at least ten times. The chain is built from TRBV5-1 and TRBJ2-1; 7 positions match TRBD1. The ends lost 0 bases at V and 7 bases at J; junction bases unmatched: 7. From germline, CDR1 is SGHRS and CDR2 YFSETQ. The CDR3 length is 15 residues. Written as DNA, the CDR3 is TGCGCCAGCAGCTTGGATTGGACAGGTATTAATGAGCAGTTCTTC. Translated, it gives CASSLDWTGINEQFF.

This clonotype was seen at least ten times. The chain carries TRBV5-1 and TRBJ1-2; TRBD1 matches 10 bases. The CDR3 covers 15 residues. The V segment lost 2 bases and the J segment 6 bases; nucleotides outside the gene matches: 7. Germline V CDR1 and CDR2: SGHRS, YFSETQ. The chain's CDR3 is CASSFGQGERDGYTF. DNA for the CDR3: TGCGCCAGCAGCTTCGGACAGGGGGAAAGGGATGGCTACACCTTC.

This clonotype was counted only a few times. The chain links TRBV7-2 to TRBJ2-5, with 12 bases fitting TRBD2. Per the germline V gene, CDR1 is SGHTA and CDR2 is FQGNSA. This CDR3 region has 16 residues. The ends lost 4 bases at V and 5 bases at J; junction bases unmatched: 8. CDR3 protein: CASSYSTSGGSETQYF. The CDR3 DNA reads as TGTGCCAGCAGCTACTCGACTAGCGGGGGTTCTGAGACCCAGTACTTC.

The sample holds many counts of this clonotype. J is TRBJ2-1 and V is TRBV5-1; TRBD2 aligns across 10 bases. V shed 4 bases and J 6 bases; nucleotides not matched to a gene: 7. Per the germline V gene, CDR1 is SGHRS and CDR2 is YFSETQ. The CDR3 has 15 residues. Here the CDR3 DNA reads TGCGCCAGCAGCCCGAGCGGGGGGGCCAGCAATGAGCAGTTCTTC. This codes for CASSPSGGASNEQFF.

Many counts were recorded for this clonotype. The gene calls are TRBV20-1 and TRBJ1-1, with D perhaps matching TRBD1 (5 bases). There are 14 residues in the CDR3. The V gene lost 1 base and the J gene lost 1 base, with 10 bases spanning the gap. Per the germline V gene, CDR1 is DFQATT and CDR2 is SNEGSKA (reference sequence). The CDR3 here is CSARASGPNTEAFF. The CDR3 DNA follows: TGCAGTGCTAGAGCCTCGGGACCGAACACTGAAGCTTTCTTT.

This clonotype was observed a handful of times. The chain links TRBV12-3 or TRBV12-4 to TRBJ2-2, with 7 bases matching TRBD2. CDR3 length: 15 residues. V dropped 8 bases and J dropped 7; count of bases not matched to a gene: 13. CDR3 in DNA: TGTGCCAGCCGACCCCGCCAGCGGGGACTCGGGGAGCTGTTTTTT. Translation: CASRPRQRGLGELFF.

This clonotype was counted only a few times. The CDR3 DNA sequence: TGTGCCAGCAGCTTTATCGGGGGGGCCTATGAGCAGTTCTTC. Translated, it gives CASSFIGGAYEQFF. The chain links TRBV5-5 to TRBJ2-1, with 8 bases fitting TRBD2. The germline V gene has CDR1 SGHKS and CDR2 YYEKEE (reference sequence). The CDR3 has 14 amino acids. With 2 bases clipped from V and 8 bases from J, the junction kept 6 bases outside the gene matches.

The CDR3 DNA reads as TGTGCCATCAGTGCTGTGTCTAGCACAGATACGCAGTATTTT. Protein product: CAISAVSSTDTQYF. The genes are TRBV10-3 and TRBJ2-3; D gene uncertain. CDR1 and CDR2 from the germline V gene are ENHRY and SYGVKD. The CDR3 is made up of 14 amino acids. Trimming removed 4 bases from V and 0 bases from J, with 8 bases in between.